The rows below give T cell receptor beta chains drawn from one sample of a study of cytomegalovirus exposure and HLA in healthy donors. Assay used: immunoSEQ multiplex PCR; TCRdb lists only in-frame clones, some missing. The sample holds 120,000 or so clones; roughly four fifths are singletons and the top ten take around 3.5%. Sample: PBMCs. The receptors stem from a woman aged 40 to 50 in good health and CMV-seropositive. Both conserved end residues are trimmed from each CDR3.

>TRBV2|TRBJ2-7
ASSADLGTYEQY
>TRBV4-1|TRBJ2-2
ANSHPGRAANTGELF
>TRBV7-9|TRBJ1-1
ASSLDRGMNTEAF
>TRBV11-1|.
ASSLADREISYEQY
>TRBV5-1|TRBJ2-7
ASAGGVKPYEQY
>TRBV27|TRBJ2-7
ASSRTTSLYEQY
>TRBV7-6|TRBJ2-2
ASSLTTGGSTGELF
>TRBV11-2|TRBJ2-1
ASSPLSGGNYNEQF
>TRBV4-2|TRBJ2-3
ASSQLAETSTDTQY
>TRBV6-9|TRBJ1-1
ASSPTGTGGLNTEAF